This T cell receptor beta chain stems from a study of shared clonotypes between healthy human individuals. CD45RO-negative, CCR7-positively selected cells formed the naive CD8 fraction, excluding terminally differentiated effector memory CD45RA+ cells. Sequenced by immunoSEQ multiplex PCR; TCRdb stores in-frame clones only, minus some. The sample carries around 2.1 million clones, about 92% recorded once. V was shortened by 0 bases and J by 0 bases, with 3 bases between the two germline ends. Germline-derived CDR1 and CDR2 are SGHKS and YYEKEE (reference sequence). The CDR3 has 14 residues. Sequenced sample: naive CD8+ T cells from PBMCs. This clonotype was sampled from a man younger than 35 in good health. Some clones in this sample may be carry-over from other donors' samples. The rearrangement uses TRBV5-5 and TRBJ2-2; D gene uncertain. CDR3 protein: CASSLDSNTGELFF. The CDR3 region has the DNA TGTGCCAGCAGCTTGGACTCGAACACCGGGGAGCTGTTTTTT.